The present entry profiles one T cell receptor (beta chain) with its context. Its antigen remains unidentified. As to time point: inflamed ileum from the surgical specimen. Adults with ileal or ileocolonic Crohn's disease and an indication for resection were eligible. This record belongs to a study of T cell repertoires in ileal Crohn's disease. Study in general: Biopsies of inflamed ileum from the surgical specimen form M0 samples.

Data came from immunoSEQ multiplex PCR; TCRdb stores just in-frame clones and leaves some out. The sample includes approximately 15,000 clones, more than 75% seen only once; the top ten take about 4.4%. Regarding the study as a whole: Endoscopic recurrence occurred in every patient whose clonality exceeded 26.8%.

There are 16 residues in the CDR3. Germline values: CDR1 MNHEY, CDR2 SMNVEV (reference sequence). The junction had 15 bases not matched to a gene; V was cut back by 6 bases and J by 6 bases. This clonotype was obtained from an adult with Crohn's disease. What was sequenced was ileal tissue. The chain recombines TRBV27 with TRBJ2-5; 8 bases agree with TRBD1. The CDR3 sequence is CASRPSPTGVGQTQYF. The CDR3 DNA follows: TGTGCCAGCAGGCCGAGCCCGACAGGGGTAGGGCAGACCCAGTACTTC.